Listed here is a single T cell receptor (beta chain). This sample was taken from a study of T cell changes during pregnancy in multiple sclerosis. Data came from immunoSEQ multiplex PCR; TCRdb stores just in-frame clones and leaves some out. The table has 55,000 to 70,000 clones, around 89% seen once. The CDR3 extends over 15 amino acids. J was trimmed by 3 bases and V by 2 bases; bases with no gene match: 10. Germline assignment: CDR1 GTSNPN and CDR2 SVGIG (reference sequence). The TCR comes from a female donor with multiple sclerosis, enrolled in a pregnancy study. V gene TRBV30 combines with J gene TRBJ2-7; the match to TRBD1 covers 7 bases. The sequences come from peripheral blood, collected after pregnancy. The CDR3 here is CAWSRGSGQYYEQYF. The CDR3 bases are TGTGCCTGGAGTCGGGGATCGGGACAGTACTACGAGCAGTACTTC. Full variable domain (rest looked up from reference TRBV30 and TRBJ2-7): SQTIHQWPATLVQPVGSPLSLECTVEGTSNPNLYWYRQAAGRGLQLLFYSVGIGQISSEVPQNLSASRPQDRQFILSSKKLLLSDSGFYLCAWSRGSGQYYEQYFGPGTRLTVT.